Listed below are T cell receptor beta chains from one sample, sequenced in a study of shared clonotypes between healthy human individuals. Only in-frame clones appear in the TCRdb table, and some are missing; sequencing was by immunoSEQ multiplex PCR. The sample lists roughly 500,000 clones; about 96% were seen once. Material: naive CD4+ T cells sorted from blood. The receptors were sampled from a woman younger than 45 in good health. CDR3s include the opening cysteine and the closing phenylalanine or tryptophan. D genes are given only for firm matches. For some rows the clone size is stated as once, few or many, or as a class when expanded; others skip it.

cdr3_nt,cdr3_aa,j_call,clone_size,v_call,d_call
TGTGCCAGCTCACCGGAAGCGCTGGGGGATCAGCCCCAGCATTTT,CASSPEALGDQPQHF,TRBJ1-5,NA,TRBV18,NA
TGTGCCAGCAATTACATAGCGGGACAAGAGACCCAGTACTTC,CASNYIAGQETQYF,TRBJ2-5,NA,TRBV6-1,TRBD2
TGTGCCAGCTCGAGGACAGGGTCGAGCGACGAGCAGTACTTC,CASSRTGSSDEQYF,TRBJ2-7,once,TRBV18,TRBD1
TGTGCCAGCAGTTTATCCGACGGCACAGATACGCAGTATTTT,CASSLSDGTDTQYF,TRBJ2-3,NA,TRBV28,NA
TGTGCCAGCAGCTTCAGAGACACGGCGGTTACGCAGTATTTT,CASSFRDTAVTQYF,TRBJ2-3,NA,TRBV7-8,NA
TGCGCCAGTGCTGCGGGAAGCCAAGAGACCCAGTACTTC,CASAAGSQETQYF,TRBJ2-5,NA,TRBV5-1,NA
TGTGCCAGCAGTTTATTTGGTAGTACCTACGAGCAGTACTTC,CASSLFGSTYEQYF,TRBJ2-7,NA,TRBV27,NA
TGTGCCAGCAGTTACCCGGGGGTGGGGGCAGATGGCTACACCTTC,CASSYPGVGADGYTF,TRBJ1-2,NA,TRBV6-5,NA
TGTGCCATCAGTGGACCGAACACTGAAGCTTTCTTT,CAISGPNTEAFF,TRBJ1-1,NA,TRBV10-3,NA
TGTGCCAGTAGTATAGAGGGACAGGGGATCCCTTATAGCAATCAGCCCCAGCATTTT,CASSIEGQGIPYSNQPQHF,TRBJ1-5,NA,TRBV19,TRBD1
TGTGCCAGCAGCCGCGACAGGGACTATGGCTACACCTTC,CASSRDRDYGYTF,TRBJ1-2,NA,TRBV28,TRBD1
TGTGCCAGCAGTTTAGGGAGGGGAGGGGGCACTGAAGCTTTCTTT,CASSLGRGGGTEAFF,TRBJ1-1,NA,TRBV6-6,NA
TGTGCCAGTACCAGCGTTAGGGCGGCGAACACTGAAGCTTTCTTT,CASTSVRAANTEAFF,TRBJ1-1,NA,TRBV19,NA
TGCAGCGTTGAAGAAACAGGGAGGTCCTATGGCTACACCTTC,CSVEETGRSYGYTF,TRBJ1-2,once,TRBV29-1,NA
TGTGCCATCAGTGCGAAGGGGGCGGACTATGGCTACACCTTC,CAISAKGADYGYTF,TRBJ1-2,NA,TRBV10-3,TRBD1
TGTGCCAGCAGCGTAGGGGGGTCTAATGAAAAACTGTTTTTT,CASSVGGSNEKLFF,TRBJ1-4,NA,TRBV9,NA
TGCGCCAGCAGCTTGGGGAGCAGTCACAGGGAAGAGACCCAGTACTTC,CASSLGSSHREETQYF,TRBJ2-5,NA,TRBV5-1,NA
TGTGCCAGCAGTACACCGGGACAGGGAAACCCTTATGGCTACACCTTC,CASSTPGQGNPYGYTF,TRBJ1-2,NA,TRBV28,TRBD1
TGTGCCAGCAGTACGAGACAGGGCAATGAGCAGTTCTTC,CASSTRQGNEQFF,TRBJ2-1,NA,TRBV27,TRBD1
TGTGCCAGTAGTATTCGAGCGGGACCCGAGCAGTACTTC,CASSIRAGPEQYF,TRBJ2-7,once,TRBV19,TRBD2
TGCGCCAGCAGACTTAGGGCTGAAAACTACGAGCAGTACTTC,CASRLRAENYEQYF,TRBJ2-7,NA,TRBV5-1,NA
TGCGCCAGCAGCTCGCCCAGGGGAACTAATGAAAAACTGTTTTTT,CASSSPRGTNEKLFF,TRBJ1-4,NA,TRBV4-1,NA
TGCGCCAGCAGCCCAACTAGCGGCACAGATACGCAGTATTTT,CASSPTSGTDTQYF,TRBJ2-3,NA,TRBV5-1,TRBD2
TGTGCCAGCAGATCCCCCCAAGGAGGACAGGGTTACTATGGCTACACCTTC,CASRSPQGGQGYYGYTF,TRBJ1-2,NA,TRBV28,TRBD1
TGTGCCAGCAGCCACGTACTGGACCGTAACACCGGGGAGCTGTTTTTT,CASSHVLDRNTGELFF,TRBJ2-2,NA,TRBV28,NA
TGTGCCAGCAGCTTAGACTACTACAATGAGCAGTTCTTC,CASSLDYYNEQFF,TRBJ2-1,NA,TRBV11-1,NA